The next 22 T cell receptor beta chains were all read from a single sample in a study of blood T cell repertoires in COVID-19. Method: immunoSEQ multiplex PCR; TCRdb's copy keeps in-frame clones and lacks some. The sample records a few hundred thousand clones, 84% being singletons. Sequenced: peripheral blood. The receptors come from a middle-aged woman who had recovered from COVID-19.

This sequence joins TRBV7-2 and TRBJ2-1, with 8 bases identical to TRBD1. Germline loops: CDR1 SGHTA, CDR2 FQGNSA. The length of the CDR3 is 16 residues. V lost 4 bases, J lost 8 bases, and 13 bases stayed unmatched. The CDR3 DNA follows: TGTGCCAGCAGCTCGGAGGCATTCAGGGGGCACGATGAGCAGTTCTTC. The encoded protein is CASSSEAFRGHDEQFF.

The chain employs TRBV2 and TRBJ1-1; TRBD1 aligns across 9 bases. This CDR3 is 14 amino acids long. V dropped 11 bases and J dropped 2; count of bases not matched to a gene: 9. The V gene's germline CDR1 is SNHLY and CDR2 FYNNEI. In nucleotides, the CDR3 is TGTGCCTCCCAAATGGGACAGGGAAACACTGAAGCTTTCTTT. It codes for CASQMGQGNTEAFF.

The chain recombines TRBV7-2 with TRBJ2-5; 8 bases fit TRBD2. Germline V gives CDR1 SGHTA, CDR2 FQGNSA. This CDR3 spans 14 amino acids. With 5 bases clipped from V and 2 bases from J, the junction kept 4 bases outside the gene matches. This chain's CDR3 is CASSRGGQQETQYF. CDR3 nucleotides: TGTGCCAGCAGCCGGGGGGGACAACAAGAGACCCAGTACTTC.

V is TRBV7-9 and J is TRBJ2-1; 8 bases match TRBD1. This CDR3 has 15 amino acids. V was clipped by 0 bases and J by 4 bases; unmatched bases: 2. The germline V gene has CDR1 SEHNR and CDR2 FQNEAQ (reference sequence). The CDR3, as DNA: TGTGCCAGCAGCTTAGCACAGGGGGTTTACAATGAGCAGTTCTTC. Amino acid sequence: CASSLAQGVYNEQFF. Based on the CDR3 plus reference TRBV7-9 and TRBJ2-1, the full variable domain is DTGVSQNPRHKITKRGQNVTFRCDPISEHNRLYWYRQTLGQGPEFLTYFQNEAQLEKSRLLSDRFSAERPKGSFSTLEIQRTEQGDSAMYLCASSLAQGVYNEQFFGPGTRLTVL.

This rearrangement joins TRBV5-1 to TRBJ2-3; perhaps TRBD2 as D (5 bases). The CDR3 has 15 amino acids. Germline assignment: CDR1 SGHRS and CDR2 YFSETQ. Trimming removed 0 bases at V and 3 bases at J, with 11 bases between. CDR3 sequence reads: CASSLVATGTDTQYF. The DNA for the CDR3 is TGCGCCAGCAGCTTGGTAGCTACGGGGACAGATACGCAGTATTTT.

The chain recombines TRBV6-5 with TRBJ1-2, with TRBD1 matching 10 bases. Germline-derived CDR1 and CDR2 are MNHEY and SVGAGI. With V trimmed by 5 bases and J by 5 bases, 5 bases remained unmatched. This CDR3 comprises 14 residues. CDR3 sequence reads: CASSREGQGYGYTF. CDR3 nucleotides: TGTGCCAGCAGTCGAGAGGGACAGGGGTATGGCTACACCTTC.

This clone was detected only once. The gene calls are TRBV5-1 and TRBJ2-3, with no clear D. V lost 1 base, J lost 0 bases, and 6 bases lay in between. This CDR3 is 14 amino acids long. The germline V gene has CDR1 SGHRS and CDR2 YFSETQ. In DNA form, the CDR3 reads TGCGCCAGCAGCTTGCTCTCCAGCACAGATACGCAGTATTTT. As protein: CASSLLSSTDTQYF.

The V gene is TRBV6-5, the J gene TRBJ2-1; a weak D match, TRBD1 (5 bases). Trimming took 0 bases from V and 8 from J, leaving 5 bases between them. Germline values: CDR1 MNHEY, CDR2 SVGAGI. This CDR3 spans 12 amino acids. CDR3 sequence reads: CASSYSGDEQFF. For the CDR3, the DNA is TGTGCCAGCAGTTACTCAGGGGATGAGCAGTTCTTC.

The J gene is TRBJ2-7, the V gene TRBV7-8; 7 bases map to TRBD1. The CDR3 extends over 15 amino acids. Germline CDR1 and CDR2: SGHVS and FQNEAQ. The junction had 7 bases not matched to a gene; V was cut back by 5 bases and J by 0 bases. CDR3 in amino acids: CASSLGTVSSYEQYF. In nucleotides, the CDR3 is TGTGCCAGCAGCCTAGGGACAGTTTCCTCCTACGAGCAGTACTTC.

This clone was seen a handful of times. This chain connects TRBV4-1 to TRBJ2-3; 8 bases line up with TRBD2. This CDR3 is built from 16 residues. Germline V lookup: CDR1 MGHRA, CDR2 YSYEKL. The V and J ends lost 3 bases and 4 bases, in that order; junction bases with no gene match: 9. The CDR3 here is CASSQTSGGLADTQYF. CDR3 sequence (DNA): TGCGCCAGCAGCCAGACCTCGGGGGGGCTCGCAGATACGCAGTATTTT.

The count of this clone is one. This chain joins TRBV12-3 or TRBV12-4 and TRBJ2-5; D not certain. The CDR3 is 12 amino acids. The germline V and J ends were trimmed by 5 bases and 2 bases, with 6 bases remaining between them. CDR3 nucleotides: TGTGCCAGCAGTAGCCAACAAGAGACCCAGTACTTC. The encoded protein is CASSSQQETQYF.

The chain carries TRBV18 and TRBJ1-4, with TRBD1 as a possible D gene (5 bases). CDR3 size: 14 residues. Trimming stripped 3 bases from V and 8 bases from J, with 13 bases between. Germline CDR1 reads KGHSH; CDR2 reads LQKENI. This CDR3 is CASSPSRVEEKLFF. CDR3 coding DNA: TGTGCCAGCTCACCCTCCAGGGTCGAGGAAAAACTGTTTTTT.

This clone was detected only a few times. V usage is TRBV4-3 and J usage is TRBJ2-2; 8 positions agree with TRBD2. Per the germline V gene, CDR1 is LGHNA and CDR2 is YSLEER. This CDR3 has 17 residues. J lost 2 bases, V lost 3 bases, and 8 bases had no gene match. CDR3 residues: CASSQSSAGGNTGELFF. The CDR3 bases are TGCGCCAGCAGCCAGTCCTCGGCGGGGGGCAACACCGGGGAGCTGTTTTTT.

This rearrangement joins TRBV3-1 (or the pseudogene TRBV3-2) to TRBJ1-2, with D possibly TRBD1 on 6 matching bases. Germline lookup yields CDR1 LGHDT and CDR2 YNNKEL (reference sequence). With 10 bases removed from V and 3 bases from J, the gap between germline ends came to 15 bases. The CDR3 runs to 13 residues. The CDR3, as DNA: TGTGCCACACAGGGAGATGTTGACTATGGCTACACCTTC. Amino acids: CATQGDVDYGYTF.

The chain is built from TRBV3-1 (or the pseudogene TRBV3-2) and TRBJ2-1; 10 positions match TRBD2. V trimming: 5 bases; J trimming: 1 base; junction bases outside the gene matches: 5. Germline V gives CDR1 LGHDT, CDR2 YNNKEL (reference sequence). The CDR3 is made up of 16 amino acids. In DNA, the CDR3 is TGTGCCAGCAGCGTGACTAGCGGGCCATCCTACAATGAGCAGTTCTTC. Its protein is CASSVTSGPSYNEQFF.

V usage is TRBV20-1 and J usage is TRBJ2-4; no clear D gene. V was clipped by 3 bases and J by 7 bases, with 10 bases between them. CDR3 length equals 12 residues. CDR1 and CDR2 from the germline V gene are DFQATT and SNEGSKA (reference sequence). CDR3 residues: CSASNQMNIQYF. The CDR3 nucleotides are TGCAGTGCTAGTAATCAGATGAACATTCAGTACTTC.

The J gene is TRBJ2-5, the V gene TRBV20-1; D gene unclear. Trimming removed 4 bases from V and 3 bases from J, with 6 bases in between. Germline CDR1 and CDR2: DFQATT and SNEGSKA (reference sequence). CDR3 length: 11 residues. CDR3: CSANLKETQYF. CDR3 DNA sequence: TGCAGTGCTAATTTAAAAGAGACCCAGTACTTC.

V gene TRBV27 combines with J gene TRBJ2-3, with 12 nucleotides matching TRBD2. Germline values: CDR1 MNHEY, CDR2 SMNVEV (reference sequence). The junction had 14 bases not matched to a gene; V was cut back by 6 bases and J by 4 bases. The CDR3 runs 18 residues. Written as DNA, the CDR3 is TGTGCCAGCAGCCGGGGGTTGAGACTAGCGGGGGACCCAGATACGCAGTATTTT. Protein sequence: CASSRGLRLAGDPDTQYF.

Note on this clone: At one of its ends the junction is not consistent with the germline gene, which may arise from a read error. This chain uses TRBV5-4 with TRBJ2-1; maybe TRBD2 (6 bases). CDR3 size: 12 residues. Germline CDR1 SGHNT, CDR2 YYREEE (reference sequence). The CDR3 bases are TGTGCCAGCAGCTTGGATCCGGGGGTCGGAGTCTTC. Amino acids: CASSLDPGVGVF.

A single count supports this clone. The chain recombines TRBV3-1 (or the pseudogene TRBV3-2) with TRBJ2-7; 7 bases fit TRBD1. There are 13 residues in the CDR3. With 6 bases clipped from V and 0 bases from J, the junction kept 2 bases outside the gene matches. Germline lookup yields CDR1 LGHDT and CDR2 YNNKEL (reference sequence). In DNA form, the CDR3 reads TGTGCCAGCAGTCGGGACAGCTCCTACGAGCAGTACTTC. Its translation: CASSRDSSYEQYF.

The chain recombines TRBV12-3 or TRBV12-4 with TRBJ2-1; D might be TRBD2 (5 bases). CDR3 length: 13 residues. Trimming took off 6 bases at V and 10 bases at J, with 16 bases between the two ends. The CDR3 loop reads CASSFPGRGEQFF. The DNA of the CDR3 is TGTGCCAGCAGCTTTCCGGGTCGGGGAGAGCAGTTCTTC.

The rearrangement joins TRBV5-8 to TRBJ2-3; D is perhaps TRBD1 (6 bases). Trimming shortened V by 4 bases and J by 4 bases, and 16 bases separated the two germline ends. The germline gives CDR1 SGHTS, CDR2 YDEGEE. The CDR3 covers 15 residues. The CDR3 loop is CASSTGHVDPDTQYF. Here the CDR3 DNA reads TGTGCCAGCAGCACGGGACACGTTGACCCAGATACGCAGTATTTT. Drawing the rest from reference TRBV5-8 and TRBJ2-3, the complete variable domain is EAGVTQSPTHLIKTRGQQATLRCSPISGHTSVYWYQQALGLGLQFLLWYDEGEERNRGNFPPRFSGRQFPNYSSELNVNALELEDSALYLCASSTGHVDPDTQYFGPGTRLTVL.